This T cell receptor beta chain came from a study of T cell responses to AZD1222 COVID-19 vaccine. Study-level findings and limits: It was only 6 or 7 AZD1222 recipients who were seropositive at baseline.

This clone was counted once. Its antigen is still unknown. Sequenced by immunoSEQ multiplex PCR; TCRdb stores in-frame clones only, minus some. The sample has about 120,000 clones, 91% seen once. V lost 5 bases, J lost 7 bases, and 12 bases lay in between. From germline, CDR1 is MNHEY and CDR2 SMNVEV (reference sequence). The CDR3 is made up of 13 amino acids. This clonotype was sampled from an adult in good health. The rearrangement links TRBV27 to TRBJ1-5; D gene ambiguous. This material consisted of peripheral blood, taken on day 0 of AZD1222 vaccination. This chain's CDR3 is CASSRGLRQPQHF. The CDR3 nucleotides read TGTGCCAGCAGTCGTGGGCTTAGACAGCCCCAGCATTTT.